The 14 T cell receptor beta chains listed next were all sequenced from one sample in a study of shared clonotypes between healthy human individuals. Profiling relied on immunoSEQ multiplex PCR, and the TCRdb table lists in-frame clones only, not all of them. The sample has a few million clones; approximately 94% are singletons. Specimen: naive CD4+ T cells sorted from blood. The subset denotes: CD45RA+ positively selected. The receptor source for this set is a man aged 18 to 35 in good health.

The chain joins TRBV30 to TRBJ2-2; D not resolved. The germline CDR1 and CDR2 sequences are GTSNPN and SVGIG (reference sequence). Trimming pared 5 bases from V and 6 bases from J, leaving 10 bases between. The CDR3 is 12 amino acids. CDR3 region: CAWAGGAGELFF. The DNA for the CDR3 is TGTGCCTGGGCTGGTGGCGCCGGGGAGCTGTTTTTT.

The chain recombines TRBV6-6 with TRBJ2-2; 7 nucleotides match TRBD2. Looked up from germline, CDR1 is MNHNY and CDR2 is SVGAGI (reference sequence). Trimming took 2 bases from V and 4 from J; bases not matched to a gene: 7. The CDR3 is 16 residues long. CDR3 residues: CASSYLAGVFTGELFF. CDR3 sequence (DNA): TGTGCCAGCAGTTACCTGGCGGGAGTCTTCACCGGGGAGCTGTTTTTT.

The gene calls are TRBV7-8 and TRBJ2-7; 8 nucleotides match TRBD2. The CDR3 consists of 17 residues. From germline, CDR1 is SGHVS and CDR2 FQNEAQ. V shed 1 base, J shed 1 base, and the junction held 9 bases outside the gene matches. The CDR3 DNA sequence: TGTGCCAGCAGCTTAGTAGGAGCGGGGGTCGGGTCCTACGAGCAGTACTTC. Translated: CASSLVGAGVGSYEQYF.

The chain links TRBV5-1 to TRBJ2-7; 12 nucleotides match TRBD2. The CDR3 is made up of 14 amino acids. Trimming removed 7 bases from V and 0 bases from J; junction bases left unmatched: 2. In germline, CDR1 is SGHRS, CDR2 YFSETQ. CDR3 nucleotide sequence: TGCGCCAGCCAGACTAGCGGGAGCTCCTACGAGCAGTACTTC. Its translation is CASQTSGSSYEQYF.

This chain uses TRBV28 with TRBJ2-2; D perhaps matches TRBD2 (6 bases). CDR3 length: 14 residues. Trimming pared 6 bases from V and 5 bases from J, leaving 13 bases between. The germline gives CDR1 MDHEN, CDR2 SYDVKM. The CDR3 protein is CASRPVGGTGELFF. The CDR3 DNA reads as TGTGCCAGCAGGCCAGTTGGAGGGACCGGGGAGCTGTTTTTT.

The chain carries TRBV7-3 and TRBJ1-2; 8 positions agree with TRBD1. Germline V gene data show CDR1 as SGHTA and CDR2 as FQGTGA. This CDR3 spans 16 amino acids. Losses at the gene ends were 1 base for V and 2 bases for J; bases not matched to a gene: 6. In DNA, the CDR3 is TGTGCCAGCAGCTTAAAGGTCGGGACAGGCAACTATGGCTACACCTTC. It is translated as CASSLKVGTGNYGYTF.

This chain joins TRBV6-5 and TRBJ1-3; D is uncertain. V gave up 5 bases and J gave up 0 bases, with 8 bases separating them. The CDR3 sequence is 14 residues long. Germline V gives CDR1 MNHEY, CDR2 SVGAGI. CDR3 protein: CASSVTGSGNTIYF. In DNA form, the CDR3 reads TGTGCCAGCAGTGTGACCGGCTCTGGAAACACCATATATTTT.

V usage is TRBV2 and J usage is TRBJ2-7; the D gene is possibly TRBD2 (5 bases). Germline CDR1 and CDR2: SNHLY and FYNNEI. There are 13 residues in the CDR3. Trimming pared 3 bases from V and 7 bases from J, leaving 13 bases between. The DNA of the CDR3 is TGTGCCAGCAGTGATAGCAGCCGAGGGGAGCAGTACTTC. Amino acid sequence: CASSDSSRGEQYF. The full variable domain, rest sourced from reference TRBV2 and TRBJ2-7, is EPEVTQTPSHQVTQMGQEVILRCVPISNHLYFYWYRQILGQKVEFLVSFYNNEISEKSEIFDDQFSVERPDGSNFTLKIRSTKLEDSAMYFCASSDSSRGEQYFGPGTRLTVT.

This clone appeared a single time. Other DNA variants within this sample encode the same CDR3. The V and J genes are TRBV29-1 and TRBJ2-7; 8 bases are a match to TRBD1. Germline V gene lookup returns CDR1 SQVTM and CDR2 ANQGSEA. This CDR3 is built from 13 residues. Losses at the gene ends were 3 bases for V and 3 bases for J; bases not matched to a gene: 4. The DNA of the CDR3 is TGCAGCGTTGAGGCCGACAGGGGCTACGAGCAGTACTTC. Translated: CSVEADRGYEQYF.

The gene calls are TRBV5-4 and TRBJ2-1, with TRBD2 as a possible D gene (5 bases). This CDR3 is built from 14 residues. Per the germline V gene, CDR1 is SGHNT and CDR2 is YYREEE (reference sequence). Trimming removed 5 bases from V and 1 base from J, with 10 bases in between. As DNA, the CDR3 is TGTGCCAGCAGGGCGGACTTTTCCTACAATGAGCAGTTCTTC. It codes for CASRADFSYNEQFF.

CDR3 region: CASSYSWGDRTYGYTF. The CDR3 region has the DNA TGTGCCAGCAGTTACTCGTGGGGGGACCGTACCTATGGCTACACCTTC. The genes are TRBV6-5 and TRBJ1-2; weak D call: TRBD1 (5 bases). The CDR3 consists of 16 residues. V was pared by 0 bases and J by 4 bases, with 15 bases between. Germline V gives CDR1 MNHEY, CDR2 SVGAGI.

About this clone itself: Other DNA sequences in this specimen translate into the identical CDR3. The CDR3 here is CASSLSTDTQYF. CDR3 coding DNA: TGTGCCAGCTCACTTTCCACAGATACGCAGTATTTT. V gene TRBV18 combines with J gene TRBJ2-3; D is unresolved. The length of the CDR3 is 12 residues. Deletions cut 4 bases from V and 2 bases from J, with 4 bases between. From germline, CDR1 is KGHSH and CDR2 LQKENI.

The genes are TRBV7-9 and TRBJ2-1; D gene unclear. Germline CDR1 is SEHNR and CDR2 is FQNEAQ (reference sequence). The V end was cut by 0 bases, the J end by 2 bases, with 8 bases between. The CDR3 is 15 residues long. For the CDR3, the DNA is TGTGCCAGCAGCTTAGCAGCCGGAACCTACAATGAGCAGTTCTTC. Amino acid sequence: CASSLAAGTYNEQFF.

About this clone: Germline and junction disagree at one end, which may indicate a read error. The chain carries TRBV7-9 and TRBJ2-4; the D is unclear. Germline V gene lookup returns CDR1 SEHNR and CDR2 FQNEAQ (reference sequence). The CDR3 loop spans 11 amino acids. The CDR3 protein is CASSSYDTPTF. CDR3 nucleotide sequence: TGTGCCAGCAGCTCTTACGACACCCCTACATTC.